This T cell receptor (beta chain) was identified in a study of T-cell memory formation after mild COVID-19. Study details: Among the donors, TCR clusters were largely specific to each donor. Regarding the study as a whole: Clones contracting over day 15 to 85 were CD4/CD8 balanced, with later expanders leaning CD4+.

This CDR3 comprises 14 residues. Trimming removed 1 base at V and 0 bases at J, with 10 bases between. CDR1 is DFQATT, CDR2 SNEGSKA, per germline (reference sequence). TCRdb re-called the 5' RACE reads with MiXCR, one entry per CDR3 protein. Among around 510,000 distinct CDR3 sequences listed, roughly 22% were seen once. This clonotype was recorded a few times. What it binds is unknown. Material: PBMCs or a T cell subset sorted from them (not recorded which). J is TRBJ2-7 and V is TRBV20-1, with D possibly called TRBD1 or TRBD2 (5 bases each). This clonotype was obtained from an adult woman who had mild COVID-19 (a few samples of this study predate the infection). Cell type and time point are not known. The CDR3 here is CSARARDGSYEQYF. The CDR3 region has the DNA TGCAGTGCTAGAGCCCGGGACGGCTCCTACGAGCAGTACTTC.